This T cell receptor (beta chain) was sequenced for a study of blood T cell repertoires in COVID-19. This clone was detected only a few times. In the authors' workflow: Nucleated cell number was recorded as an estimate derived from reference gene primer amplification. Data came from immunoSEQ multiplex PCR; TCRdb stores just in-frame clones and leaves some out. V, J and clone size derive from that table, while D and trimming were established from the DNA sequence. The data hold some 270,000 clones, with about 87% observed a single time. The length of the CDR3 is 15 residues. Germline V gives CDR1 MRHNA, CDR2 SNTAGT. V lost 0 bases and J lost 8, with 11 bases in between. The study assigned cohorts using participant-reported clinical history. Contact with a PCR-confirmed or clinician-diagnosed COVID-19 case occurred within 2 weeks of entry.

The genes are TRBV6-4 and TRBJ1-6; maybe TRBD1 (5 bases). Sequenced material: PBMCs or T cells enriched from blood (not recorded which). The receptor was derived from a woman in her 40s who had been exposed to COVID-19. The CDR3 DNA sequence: TGTGCCAGCAGTGACTCAGGGGCCGATCATTCACCCCTCCACTTT. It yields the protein CASSDSGADHSPLHF.